One and the same sample provided the 2 T cell receptor beta chains below, sequenced in a study of blood T cell repertoires in COVID-19. Profiled with immunoSEQ multiplex PCR; TCRdb holds only in-frame clones, not every one. The sample contains fewer than 45,000 clones, around 80% of which appear only once. The sample consisted of peripheral blood. These receptors were collected from a man aged 70 or older with acute or convalescent COVID-19.

The gene calls are TRBV4-2 and TRBJ2-6, with 8 bases identical to TRBD2. The CDR3 is 17 amino acids. J gave up 3 bases and V 1 base, and 5 bases lay outside the gene matches. Germline CDR1 reads LGHNA; CDR2 reads YNFKEQ. CDR3 protein: CASSQAGGAVGANVLTF. For the CDR3, the DNA is TGTGCCAGCAGCCAAGCCGGGGGGGCCGTTGGGGCCAACGTCCTGACTTTC.

The chain uses TRBV5-1 and TRBJ1-6; D is ambiguous. The CDR3 has 16 amino acids. The V gene lost 7 bases and the J gene lost 0 bases, with 14 bases spanning the gap. Germline V CDR1 and CDR2: SGHRS, YFSETQ. The CDR3 coding sequence is TGCGCCAGCTCCCTGGGAGGGCGCTCCTATAATTCACCCCTCCACTTT. This encodes CASSLGGRSYNSPLHF.